This record looks at one T cell receptor beta chain sequence and its context. The antigen is unknown. This sample is part of a study of shared clonotypes between healthy human individuals. General observations from the study: Memory subsets generally showed lower estimated richness than naive subsets.

The ends lost 5 bases at V and 7 bases at J; junction bases unmatched: 8. CDR1 is SGHDT, CDR2 YYEEEE, per germline. The CDR3 has 14 amino acids. Only in-frame clones appear in the TCRdb table, and some are missing; sequencing was by immunoSEQ multiplex PCR. The sample contains over a million clones, around 97% of which appear only once. The source material was naive CD4+ T cells sorted from blood. As to subset: CD45RA+ positively selected. The chain carries TRBV5-6 and TRBJ2-2; TRBD1 agrees at 7 bases. The receptor comes from a man aged 25-45 years in good health. The CDR3, as DNA: TGTGCCAGCAGACGCCGACGGACAGGCGGGGAGCTGTTTTTT. It is translated as CASRRRRTGGELFF.